This T cell receptor beta chain derives from a study of somatic mutations in cytotoxic T cells in rheumatoid arthritis. As for this clone: What it recognizes is unknown.

Profiling relied on immunoSEQ multiplex PCR, and the TCRdb table lists in-frame clones only, not all of them. The data hold some 20,000 clones, with around 80% observed a single time. J lost 2 bases, V lost 4 bases, and 12 bases had no gene match. CDR1 and CDR2 from the germline V gene are SGHRS and YFSETQ. This CDR3 region has 18 residues. Study-wide findings and caveats: CD8+ clonality increased with age in rheumatoid arthritis patients but not in healthy controls. A significant difference in CD8+ T-cell clonality was not found between rheumatoid arthritis patients and age-matched healthy controls. With about 60 patients examined, roughly eight had a largest CD8+ clone exceeding 20% of CD8+ cells.

The TCR originated in an adult with rheumatoid arthritis. The chain links TRBV5-1 to TRBJ1-3; 10 bases line up with TRBD1. Specimen: CD8+ T cells sorted from blood. CDR3 DNA sequence: TGCGCCAGCAGCAGCCGGGACAGGGGAGCCCTAACTGGAAACACCATATATTTT. Protein product: CASSSRDRGALTGNTIYF. The whole variable domain, filled in from reference TRBV5-1 and TRBJ1-3, reads KAGVTQTPRYLIKTRGQQVTLSCSPISGHRSVSWYQQTPGQGLQFLFEYFSETQRNKGNFPGRFSGRQFSNSRSEMNVSTLELGDSALYLCASSSRDRGALTGNTIYFGEGSWLTVV.